A single T cell receptor beta chain is shown here with its context. No antigen is known for it. TCRdb's table, derived via immunoSEQ multiplex PCR, lists solely in-frame clones and lacks some. The sample has 100,000 to 150,000 clones; roughly nine tenths are singletons. This sample is drawn from a study of T cell responses to AZD1222 COVID-19 vaccine. Trimming left V 10 bases short and J 5 bases short, with 20 bases between. This CDR3 comprises 14 residues. The germline CDR1 and CDR2 sequences are MGHRA and YSYEKL. Findings and limits, study-wide: Spike-specific TCR breadth and depth both grew after two AZD1222 doses. Unmutated variant regions are reportedly the target of nearly half of TCRs that are spike-specific.

This chain connects TRBV4-1 to TRBJ1-1, with no clear D. The specimen was peripheral blood, collected on day 0 of AZD1222 vaccination. The receptor comes from an adult in good health. CDR3 in amino acids: CATRRAGRNTEAFF. In DNA form, the CDR3 reads TGCGCCACCCGGAGAGCGGGTCGGAATACTGAAGCTTTCTTT.